One and the same sample provided the 11 T cell receptor beta chains below, sequenced in a study of cytomegalovirus exposure and HLA in healthy donors. The data were produced by immunoSEQ multiplex PCR, yet TCRdb's version contains in-frame clones alone and is incomplete. This sample has around 80,000 clones; 95% occur once, and the top ten carry 0.6% to 0.7%. Sequenced material: PBMCs. These receptors came from a woman between 18 and 29 years old in good health and CMV-seronegative.

This chain connects TRBV7-2 to TRBJ2-5; weak D call: TRBD1 (6 bases). The CDR3 contains 15 residues. Germline CDR1 SGHTA, CDR2 FQGNSA. Trimming pared 1 base from V and 2 bases from J, leaving 11 bases between. The CDR3 DNA follows: TGTGCCAGCAGCTTAGGGCTAGGGGGTCAAGAGACCCAGTACTTC. This gives the protein CASSLGLGGQETQYF.

CDR3 amino acids: CASSFQGSPYNEQFF. The CDR3 DNA sequence: TGTGCCAGCAGTTTCCAGGGCTCACCCTACAATGAGCAGTTCTTC. The gene calls are TRBV27 and TRBJ2-1; D might be TRBD1 (5 bases). CDR3 length equals 15 residues. The germline gives CDR1 MNHEY, CDR2 SMNVEV (reference sequence). V was pared by 3 bases and J by 2 bases, with 11 bases between.

This sequence joins TRBV19 and TRBJ1-1; 7 bases fit TRBD1. Looked up from germline, CDR1 is LNHDA and CDR2 is SQIVND (reference sequence). The junction had 5 bases not matched to a gene; V was cut back by 3 bases and J by 1 base. The CDR3 contains 15 residues. The CDR3 here is CASSISGTANTEAFF. The CDR3 region has the DNA TGTGCCAGTAGTATCTCCGGGACAGCGAACACTGAAGCTTTCTTT.

The rearrangement joins TRBV6-4 to TRBJ2-3; 8 positions match TRBD2. The CDR3 consists of 15 residues. Germline CDR1 and CDR2: MRHNA and SNTAGT. Trimming took 4 bases from V and 0 from J; bases not matched to a gene: 3. CDR3 residues: CASSAVAGSTDTQYF. The CDR3 nucleotides read TGTGCCAGCAGTGCAGTAGCGGGGAGCACAGATACGCAGTATTTT.

This chain connects TRBV12-5 to TRBJ1-4; 7 bases match TRBD1. The CDR3 runs to 18 residues. Trimming removed 2 bases from V and 0 bases from J; junction bases left unmatched: 9. Per germline, CDR1 LGHNT and CDR2 FRNRAP. In nucleotides, the CDR3 is TGTGCTAGTGGTTTGCGGATTACAGGGGCGGCAACTAATGAAAAACTGTTTTTT. Residues: CASGLRITGAATNEKLFF.

This chain uses TRBV5-1 with TRBJ1-2, with no clear D. This CDR3 spans 14 amino acids. Between the trimmed V and J ends, which lost 6 bases and 0 bases, there was a span of 12 bases. Germline V lookup: CDR1 SGHRS, CDR2 YFSETQ. The CDR3 DNA follows: TGCGCCAGCATGGAGGGCAGCTCTAACTATGGCTACACCTTC. It encodes CASMEGSSNYGYTF.

The chain joins TRBV6-4 to TRBJ2-2; no clear D. The CDR3 contains 13 residues. V was trimmed by 4 bases and J by 5 bases, leaving 8 bases between them. The V gene's germline CDR1 is MRHNA and CDR2 SNTAGT. The CDR3 DNA is TGTGCCAGCAGTGGTGACGGGACCGGGGAGCTGTTTTTT. It translates to CASSGDGTGELFF.

The chain recombines TRBV10-3 with TRBJ2-2; 9 nucleotides match TRBD2. V shed 8 bases and J 4 bases; nucleotides not matched to a gene: 8. This CDR3 comprises 15 residues. Germline values: CDR1 ENHRY, CDR2 SYGVKD. The CDR3 protein is CAIRAVAGATGELFF. For the CDR3, the DNA is TGTGCCATCCGGGCCGTAGCGGGGGCCACCGGGGAGCTGTTTTTT.

This chain uses TRBV28 with TRBJ1-2, with D possibly matching TRBD1 (5 bases). Germline CDR1 MDHEN, CDR2 SYDVKM. V gave up 7 bases and J gave up 13 bases, with 25 bases separating them. The CDR3 extends over 14 amino acids. The CDR3 DNA follows: TGTGCCAGCACCCGCCCCAGGGCAGGGAACGGCCTCACCTTC. Translated: CASTRPRAGNGLTF.

This clone was detected a few times. The chain's CDR3 is CASSLGARETSYNEQFF. The CDR3 DNA reads TGTGCCAGCAGCTTAGGGGCGCGGGAGACCTCCTACAATGAGCAGTTCTTC. This chain connects TRBV11-2 to TRBJ2-1; TRBD2 aligns across 7 bases. The germline V gene encodes CDR1 SGHAT and CDR2 FQNNGV. V lost 1 base to trimming and J lost 0 bases; unmatched junction nucleotides: 6. The CDR3 length is 17 residues.

The rearrangement uses TRBV11-2 and TRBJ1-2; 9 nucleotides match TRBD1. Losses at the gene ends were 6 bases for V and 7 bases for J; bases not matched to a gene: 6. The CDR3 runs to 13 residues. Germline V gene sequence: CDR1 SGHAT, CDR2 FQNNGV. CDR3 protein: CASSLDRGGGYTF. The DNA for the CDR3 is TGTGCCAGCAGTTTGGACAGGGGAGGTGGCTACACCTTC.